The clone carrying this TCR beta chain was counted once. The sample is drawn from a study of blood T cell repertoires in COVID-19. Study-level information: The study drew acute and convalescent COVID-19 samples from the United States, Italy and Spain. Sources were T cells, B-cell-depleted T cells, or PBMCs; the material itself was cDNA or gDNA.

Methods used by the authors: Nucleated cell number was recorded as an estimate derived from reference gene primer amplification. TCRdb keeps only in-frame clones here, not all; method: immunoSEQ multiplex PCR. V, J and clone size derive from that table, while D and trimming were established from the DNA sequence. Counted here are about 76,000 clones, around 75% occurring once; the ten biggest clones make up 21%. Germline V gene data show CDR1 as MNHEY and CDR2 as SVGAGI. Trimming took 6 bases from V and 3 from J, leaving 11 bases between them. The CDR3 has 13 amino acids. This TCR was recovered from a man in his 70s with acute or convalescent COVID-19. The gene calls are TRBV6-5 and TRBJ1-1; D is perhaps TRBD1 (6 bases). The specimen sequenced was peripheral blood. Here the CDR3 DNA reads TGTGCCAGCAGCCTGACAGGCTACACTGAAGCTTTCTTT. This encodes CASSLTGYTEAFF.